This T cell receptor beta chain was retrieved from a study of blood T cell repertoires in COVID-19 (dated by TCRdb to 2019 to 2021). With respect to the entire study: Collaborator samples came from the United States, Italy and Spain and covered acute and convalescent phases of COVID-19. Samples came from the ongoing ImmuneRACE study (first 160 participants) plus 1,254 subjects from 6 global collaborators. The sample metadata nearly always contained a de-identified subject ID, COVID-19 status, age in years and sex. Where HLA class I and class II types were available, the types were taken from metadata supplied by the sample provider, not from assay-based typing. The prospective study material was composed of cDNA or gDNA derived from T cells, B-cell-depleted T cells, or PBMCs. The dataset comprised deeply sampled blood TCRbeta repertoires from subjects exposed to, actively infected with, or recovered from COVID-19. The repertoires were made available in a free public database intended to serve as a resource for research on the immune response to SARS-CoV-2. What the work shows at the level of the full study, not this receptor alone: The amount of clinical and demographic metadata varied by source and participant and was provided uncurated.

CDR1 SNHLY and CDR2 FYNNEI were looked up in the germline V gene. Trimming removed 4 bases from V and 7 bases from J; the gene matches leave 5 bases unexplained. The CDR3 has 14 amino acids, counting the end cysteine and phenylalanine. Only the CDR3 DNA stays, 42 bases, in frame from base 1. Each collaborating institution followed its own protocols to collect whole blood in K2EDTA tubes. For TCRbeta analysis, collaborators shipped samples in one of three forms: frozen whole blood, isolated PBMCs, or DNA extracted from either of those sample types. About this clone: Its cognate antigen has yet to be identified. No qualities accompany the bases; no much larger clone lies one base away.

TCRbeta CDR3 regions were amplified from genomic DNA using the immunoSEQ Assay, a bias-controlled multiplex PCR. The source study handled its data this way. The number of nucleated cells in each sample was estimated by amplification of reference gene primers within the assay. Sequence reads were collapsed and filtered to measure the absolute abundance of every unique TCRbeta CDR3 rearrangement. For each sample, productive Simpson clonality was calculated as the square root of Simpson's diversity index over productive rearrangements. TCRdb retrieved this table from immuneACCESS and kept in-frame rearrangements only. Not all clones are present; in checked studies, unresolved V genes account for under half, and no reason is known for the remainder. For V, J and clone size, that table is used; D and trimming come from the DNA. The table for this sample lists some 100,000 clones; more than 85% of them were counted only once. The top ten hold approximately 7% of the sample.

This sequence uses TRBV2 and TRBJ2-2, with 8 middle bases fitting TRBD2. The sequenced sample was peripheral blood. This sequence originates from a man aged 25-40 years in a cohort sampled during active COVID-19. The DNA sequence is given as TGTGCCAGCAGTGCCCGGGGGGGCGGCGGGGAGCTGTTTTTT. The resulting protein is CASSARGGGGELFF. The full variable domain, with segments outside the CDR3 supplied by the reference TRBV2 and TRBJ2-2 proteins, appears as EPEVTQTPSHQVTQMGQEVILRCVPISNHLYFYWYRQILGQKVEFLVSFYNNEISEKSEIFDDQFSVERPDGSNFTLKIRSTKLEDSAMYFCASSARGGGGELFFGEGSRLTVL.